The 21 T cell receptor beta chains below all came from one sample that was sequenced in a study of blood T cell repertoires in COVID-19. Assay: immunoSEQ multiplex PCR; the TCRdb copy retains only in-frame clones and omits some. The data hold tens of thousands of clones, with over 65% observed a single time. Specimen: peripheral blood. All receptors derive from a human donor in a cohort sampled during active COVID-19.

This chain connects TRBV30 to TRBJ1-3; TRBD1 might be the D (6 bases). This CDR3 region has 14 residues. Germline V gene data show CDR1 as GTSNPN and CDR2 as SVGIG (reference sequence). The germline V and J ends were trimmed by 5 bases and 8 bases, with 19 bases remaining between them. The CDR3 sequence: CAWGGSGGLDTIYF. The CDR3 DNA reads TGTGCCTGGGGGGGGTCGGGGGGCCTTGACACCATATATTTT.

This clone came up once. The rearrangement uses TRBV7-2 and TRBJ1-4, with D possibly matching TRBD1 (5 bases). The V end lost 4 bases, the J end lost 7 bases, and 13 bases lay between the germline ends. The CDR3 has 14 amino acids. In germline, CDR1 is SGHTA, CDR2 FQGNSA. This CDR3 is CASSYSRDGEKLFF. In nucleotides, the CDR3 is TGTGCCAGCAGCTACTCCAGGGATGGTGAAAAACTGTTTTTT.

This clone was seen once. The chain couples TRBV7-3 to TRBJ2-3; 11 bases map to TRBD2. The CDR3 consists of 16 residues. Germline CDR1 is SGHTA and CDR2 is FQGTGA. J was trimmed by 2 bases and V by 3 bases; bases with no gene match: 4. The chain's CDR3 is CASSFDSGRATDTQYF. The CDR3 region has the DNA TGTGCCAGCAGCTTCGATAGCGGGAGGGCCACAGATACGCAGTATTTT. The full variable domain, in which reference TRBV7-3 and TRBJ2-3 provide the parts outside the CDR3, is GAGVSQTPSNKVTEKGKYVELRCDPISGHTALYWYRQSLGQGPEFLIYFQGTGAADDSGLPNDRFFAVRPEGSVSTLKIQRTERGDSAVYLCASSFDSGRATDTQYFGPGTRLTVL.

The CDR3 is CAWKRSYEQYF. CDR3 nucleotides: TGTGCCTGGAAGCGTTCCTACGAGCAGTACTTC. The chain recombines TRBV30 with TRBJ2-7; D unresolved. Between the trimmed V and J ends, which lost 4 bases and 1 base, there was a span of 5 bases. The CDR3 spans 11 residues. The germline gives CDR1 GTSNPN, CDR2 SVGIG (reference sequence).

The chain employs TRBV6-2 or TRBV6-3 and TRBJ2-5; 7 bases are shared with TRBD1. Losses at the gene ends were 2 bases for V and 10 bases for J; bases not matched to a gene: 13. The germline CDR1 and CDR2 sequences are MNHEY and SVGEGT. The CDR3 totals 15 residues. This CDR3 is CASSYERGPTVGQYF. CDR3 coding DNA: TGTGCCAGCAGTTACGAAAGGGGGCCAACGGTGGGCCAGTACTTC.

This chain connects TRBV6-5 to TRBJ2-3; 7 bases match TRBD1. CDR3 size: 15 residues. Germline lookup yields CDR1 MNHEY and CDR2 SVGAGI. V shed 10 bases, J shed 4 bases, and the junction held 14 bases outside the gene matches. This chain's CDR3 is CATYRGQRFPDTQYF. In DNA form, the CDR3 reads TGTGCCACCTACAGGGGTCAAAGGTTCCCAGATACGCAGTATTTT.

The CDR3 DNA reads TGTGCCAGCAGCTTAGATGGACAGTACGGAAACACCATATATTTT. It is translated as CASSLDGQYGNTIYF. V gene TRBV7-2 combines with J gene TRBJ1-3; D possibly corresponds to TRBD1 (6 bases). CDR1 and CDR2 (germline): SGHTA, FQGNSA. The germline V and J ends were trimmed by 1 base and 4 bases, with 11 bases remaining between them. The length of the CDR3 is 15 residues.

This CDR3 reads CASSFSGDSYNEQFF. For the CDR3, the DNA is TGCGCCAGCAGCTTTTCGGGGGACTCCTACAATGAGCAGTTCTTC. The rearrangement uses TRBV5-1 and TRBJ2-1; possibly TRBD2 for D (6 bases). CDR1 and CDR2 from the germline V gene are SGHRS and YFSETQ. This CDR3 contains 15 residues. V lost 2 bases, J lost 0 bases, and 9 bases lay in between. The full variable domain, rest sourced from reference TRBV5-1 and TRBJ2-1, is KAGVTQTPRYLIKTRGQQVTLSCSPISGHRSVSWYQQTPGQGLQFLFEYFSETQRNKGNFPGRFSGRQFSNSRSEMNVSTLELGDSALYLCASSFSGDSYNEQFFGPGTRLTVL.

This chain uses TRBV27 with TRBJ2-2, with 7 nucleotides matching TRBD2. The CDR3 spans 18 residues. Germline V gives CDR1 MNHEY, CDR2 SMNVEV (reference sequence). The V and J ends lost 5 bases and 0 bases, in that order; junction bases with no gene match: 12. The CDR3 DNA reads TGTGCCAGCAGTCGGCTAGCGGAGATGGTTGCGAACACCGGGGAGCTGTTTTTT. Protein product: CASSRLAEMVANTGELFF.

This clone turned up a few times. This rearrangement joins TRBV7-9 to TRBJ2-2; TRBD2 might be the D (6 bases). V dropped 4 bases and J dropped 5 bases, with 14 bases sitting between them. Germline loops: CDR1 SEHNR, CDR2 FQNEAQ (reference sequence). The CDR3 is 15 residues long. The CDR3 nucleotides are TGTGCCAGCAGCTCCCGGGAGAAGTGGACCGGGGAGCTGTTTTTT. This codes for CASSSREKWTGELFF.

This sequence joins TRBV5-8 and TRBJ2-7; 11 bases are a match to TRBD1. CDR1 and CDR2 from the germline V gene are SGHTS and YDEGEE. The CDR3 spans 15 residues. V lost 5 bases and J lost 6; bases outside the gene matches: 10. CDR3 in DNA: TGTGCCAGCAGACCAGCCGGGACAGGGGGATCCGAGCAGTACTTC. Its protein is CASRPAGTGGSEQYF.

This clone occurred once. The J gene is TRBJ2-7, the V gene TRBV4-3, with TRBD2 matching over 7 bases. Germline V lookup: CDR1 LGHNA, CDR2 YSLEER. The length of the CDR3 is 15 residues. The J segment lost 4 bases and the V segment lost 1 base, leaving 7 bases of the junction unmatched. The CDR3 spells CASSQVGGGPYEQYF. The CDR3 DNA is TGCGCCAGCAGCCAAGTTGGCGGGGGACCGTACGAGCAGTACTTC.

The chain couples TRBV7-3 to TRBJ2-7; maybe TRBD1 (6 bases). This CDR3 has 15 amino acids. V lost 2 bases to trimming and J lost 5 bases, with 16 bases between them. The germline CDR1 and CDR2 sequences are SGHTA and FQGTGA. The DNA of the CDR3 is TGTGCCAGCAGCTTATCCCTGGTAGGGGGTGACGAGCAGTACTTC. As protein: CASSLSLVGGDEQYF. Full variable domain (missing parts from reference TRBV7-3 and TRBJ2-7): GAGVSQTPSNKVTEKGKYVELRCDPISGHTALYWYRQSLGQGPEFLIYFQGTGAADDSGLPNDRFFAVRPEGSVSTLKIQRTERGDSAVYLCASSLSLVGGDEQYFGPGTRLTVT.

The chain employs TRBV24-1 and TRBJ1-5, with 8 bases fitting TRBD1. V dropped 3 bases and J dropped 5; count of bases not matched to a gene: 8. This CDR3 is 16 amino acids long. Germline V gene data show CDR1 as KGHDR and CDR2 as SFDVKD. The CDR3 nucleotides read TGTGCCACCAGTGATGCTAGGACAGGGCTGGATCAGCCCCAGCATTTT. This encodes CATSDARTGLDQPQHF.

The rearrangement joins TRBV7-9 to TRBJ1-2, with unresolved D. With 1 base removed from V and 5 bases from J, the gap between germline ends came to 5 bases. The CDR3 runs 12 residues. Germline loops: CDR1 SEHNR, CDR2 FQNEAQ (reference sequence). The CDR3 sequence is CASSLGTYGYTF. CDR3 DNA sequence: TGTGCCAGCAGCTTAGGTACTTATGGCTACACCTTC. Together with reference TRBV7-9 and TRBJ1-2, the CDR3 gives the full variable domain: DTGVSQNPRHKITKRGQNVTFRCDPISEHNRLYWYRQTLGQGPEFLTYFQNEAQLEKSRLLSDRFSAERPKGSFSTLEIQRTEQGDSAMYLCASSLGTYGYTFGSGTRLTVV.

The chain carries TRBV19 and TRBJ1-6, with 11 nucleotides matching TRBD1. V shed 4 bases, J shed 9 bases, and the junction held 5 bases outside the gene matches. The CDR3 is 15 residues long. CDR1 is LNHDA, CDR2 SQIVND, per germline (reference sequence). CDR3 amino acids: CASSSRDRGSSPLHF. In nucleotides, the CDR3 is TGTGCCAGTAGTAGCCGGGACAGGGGGTCTTCACCCCTCCACTTT.

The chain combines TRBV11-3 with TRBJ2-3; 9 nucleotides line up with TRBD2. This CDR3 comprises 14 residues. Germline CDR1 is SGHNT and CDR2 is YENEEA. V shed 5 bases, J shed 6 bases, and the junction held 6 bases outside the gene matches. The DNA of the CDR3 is TGTGCCAGCAGCACGGGACTAGCATCCGATACGCAGTATTTT. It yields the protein CASSTGLASDTQYF.

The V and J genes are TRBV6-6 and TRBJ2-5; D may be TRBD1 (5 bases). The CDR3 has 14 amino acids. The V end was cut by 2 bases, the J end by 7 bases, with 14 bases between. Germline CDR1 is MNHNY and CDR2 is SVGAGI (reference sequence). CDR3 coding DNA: TGTGCCAGCAGTTACCAACAGGAGCTAGGGACCCAGTACTTC. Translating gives CASSYQQELGTQYF.

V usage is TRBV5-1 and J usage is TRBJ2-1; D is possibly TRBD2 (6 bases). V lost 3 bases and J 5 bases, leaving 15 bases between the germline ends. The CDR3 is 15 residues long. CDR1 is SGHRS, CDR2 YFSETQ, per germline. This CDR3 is CASSWRAGRDNEQFF. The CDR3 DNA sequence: TGCGCCAGCAGCTGGAGGGCAGGGCGAGACAATGAGCAGTTCTTC.

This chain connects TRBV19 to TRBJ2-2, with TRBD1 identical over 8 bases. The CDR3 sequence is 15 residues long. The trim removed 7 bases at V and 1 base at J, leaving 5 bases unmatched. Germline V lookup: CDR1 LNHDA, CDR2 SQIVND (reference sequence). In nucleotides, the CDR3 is TGTGCCAGTAACCACGGGACAGGGAACACCGGGGAGCTGTTTTTT. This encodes CASNHGTGNTGELFF.

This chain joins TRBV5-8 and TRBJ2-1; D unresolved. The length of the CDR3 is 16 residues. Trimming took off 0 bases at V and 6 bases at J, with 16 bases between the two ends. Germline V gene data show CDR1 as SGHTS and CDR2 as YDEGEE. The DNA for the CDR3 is TGTGCCAGCAGCTTGGGCAAACCCCCCACATCCAATGAGCAGTTCTTC. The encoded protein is CASSLGKPPTSNEQFF.